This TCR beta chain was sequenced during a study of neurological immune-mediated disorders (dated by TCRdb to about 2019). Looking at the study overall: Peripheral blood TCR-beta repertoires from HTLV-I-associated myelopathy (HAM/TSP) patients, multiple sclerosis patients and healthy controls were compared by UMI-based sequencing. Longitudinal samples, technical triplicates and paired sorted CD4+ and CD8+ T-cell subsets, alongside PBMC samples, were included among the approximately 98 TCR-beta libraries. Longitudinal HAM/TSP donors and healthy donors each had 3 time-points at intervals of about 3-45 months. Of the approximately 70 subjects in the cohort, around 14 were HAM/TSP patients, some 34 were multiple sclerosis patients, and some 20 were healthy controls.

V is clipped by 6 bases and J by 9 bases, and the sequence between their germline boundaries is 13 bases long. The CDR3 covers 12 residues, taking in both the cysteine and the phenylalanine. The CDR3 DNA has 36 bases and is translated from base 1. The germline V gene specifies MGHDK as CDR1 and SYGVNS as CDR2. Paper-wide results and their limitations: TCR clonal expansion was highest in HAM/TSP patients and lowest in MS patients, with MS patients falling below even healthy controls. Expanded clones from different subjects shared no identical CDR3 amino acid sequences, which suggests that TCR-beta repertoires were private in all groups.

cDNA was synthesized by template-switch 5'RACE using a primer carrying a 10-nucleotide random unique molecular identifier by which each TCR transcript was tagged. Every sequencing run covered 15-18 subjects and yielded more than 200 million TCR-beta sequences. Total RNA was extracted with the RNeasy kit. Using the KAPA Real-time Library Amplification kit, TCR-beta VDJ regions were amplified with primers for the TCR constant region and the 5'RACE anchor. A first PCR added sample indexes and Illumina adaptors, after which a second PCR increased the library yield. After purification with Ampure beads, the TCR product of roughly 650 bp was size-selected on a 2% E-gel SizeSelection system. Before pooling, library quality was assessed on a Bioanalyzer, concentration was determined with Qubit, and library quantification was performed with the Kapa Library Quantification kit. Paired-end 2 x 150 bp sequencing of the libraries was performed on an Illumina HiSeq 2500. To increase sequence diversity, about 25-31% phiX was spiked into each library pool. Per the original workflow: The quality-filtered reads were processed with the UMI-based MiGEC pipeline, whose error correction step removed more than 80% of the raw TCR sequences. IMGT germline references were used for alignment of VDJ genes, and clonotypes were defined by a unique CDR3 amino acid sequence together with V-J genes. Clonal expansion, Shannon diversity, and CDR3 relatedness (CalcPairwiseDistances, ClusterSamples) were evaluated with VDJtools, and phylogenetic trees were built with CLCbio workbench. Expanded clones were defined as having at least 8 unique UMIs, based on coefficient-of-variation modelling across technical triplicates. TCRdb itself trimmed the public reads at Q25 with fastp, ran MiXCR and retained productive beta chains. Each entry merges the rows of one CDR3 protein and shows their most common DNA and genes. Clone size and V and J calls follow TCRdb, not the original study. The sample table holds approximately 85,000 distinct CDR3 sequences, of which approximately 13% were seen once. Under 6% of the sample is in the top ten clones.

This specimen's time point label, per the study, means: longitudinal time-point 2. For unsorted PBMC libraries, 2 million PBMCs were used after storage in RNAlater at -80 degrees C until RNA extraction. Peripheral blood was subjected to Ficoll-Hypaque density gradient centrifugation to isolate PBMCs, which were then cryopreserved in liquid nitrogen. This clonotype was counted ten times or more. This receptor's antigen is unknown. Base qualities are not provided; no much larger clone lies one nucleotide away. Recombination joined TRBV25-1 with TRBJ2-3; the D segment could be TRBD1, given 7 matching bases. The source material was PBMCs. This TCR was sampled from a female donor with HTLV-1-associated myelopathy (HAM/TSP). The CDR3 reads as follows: CASRAGQNTQYF. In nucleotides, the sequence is TGTGCCAGCAGGGCGGGACAGAACACGCAGTATTTT.